The sequence of this TCR beta chain was determined in a study of cytomegalovirus exposure and HLA in healthy donors. The wider study: As an earlier analysis found, some 180 million T cells yielded about 120 million unique TCR beta sequences.

Study results and limitations: High specificity and sensitivity for cytomegalovirus status were reported for the classifier. Cytomegalovirus association was assigned to more than 150 TCR beta chains.

Concerning this clone itself: Antigen specificity is unknown.

Trimming removed 4 bases at V and 3 bases at J, with 16 bases between. CDR3 length equals 15 residues. CDR1 and CDR2 (germline): SGDLS, YYNGEE. The study ran its PCR with 60 Vbeta and 13 Jbeta primers. Using immunoSEQ multiplex PCR, the repertoire was profiled, and TCRdb retains in-frame clones only, with some absent. The sample consists of over 65,000 clones, roughly 76% of them appearing once. The clonotype originates from a woman aged 40 to 49 in good health and CMV-seronegative. The sample was PBMCs. The genes are TRBV9 and TRBJ1-2, with D possibly being TRBD1 (5 bases). Written as DNA, the CDR3 is TGTGCCAGCAGCTCCCGGGGGGGGGTTGACTATGGCTACACCTTC. It specifies CASSSRGGVDYGYTF.